These 18 T cell receptor beta chains originate from one sample sequenced in a study of cytomegalovirus exposure and HLA in healthy donors. In the PCR, 60 Vbeta and 13 Jbeta primers were used. The method was immunoSEQ multiplex PCR; TCRdb's version includes in-frame clones alone and lacks a portion of them. The sample consists of 200,000 or so clones, 82% of them appearing once. The specimen sequenced was PBMCs. The source is a woman between 45 and 60 years old in good health and CMV-seropositive.

This sequence joins TRBV10-3 and TRBJ2-3; TRBD1 aligns across 9 bases. Germline assignment: CDR1 ENHRY and CDR2 SYGVKD. CDR3 length equals 15 residues. Trimming cost V 7 bases and J 3 bases; bases outside gene matches: 8. CDR3 amino acids: CAINSDRGGTDTQYF. The CDR3 region has the DNA TGTGCCATCAACTCGGACAGGGGAGGGACAGATACGCAGTATTTT.

This chain connects TRBV5-6 to TRBJ2-3; TRBD2 matches at 7 bases. Looked up from germline, CDR1 is SGHDT and CDR2 is YYEEEE. V lost 7 bases and J lost 4; bases outside the gene matches: 9. The CDR3 runs 14 residues. The CDR3 reads CASGVRGRADTQYF. The CDR3 DNA is TGTGCCAGCGGGGTACGGGGGAGGGCAGATACGCAGTATTTT.

The genes are TRBV28 and TRBJ1-2, with TRBD1 matching 8 bases. J lost 6 bases, V lost 5 bases, and 14 bases had no gene match. Germline lookup yields CDR1 MDHEN and CDR2 SYDVKM. The length of the CDR3 is 16 residues. The CDR3 reads CASSRPGAGGYNGYTF. In DNA, the CDR3 is TGTGCCAGCAGTAGACCTGGGGCAGGGGGCTATAATGGCTACACCTTC.

This clone was detected once. The chain has TRBV18 and TRBJ2-1; 9 nucleotides align to TRBD1. The germline V gene has CDR1 KGHSH and CDR2 LQKENI. The CDR3 is 17 amino acids. V gave up 2 bases and J gave up 3 bases; unmatched junction bases: 8. Here the CDR3 DNA reads TGTGCCAGCTCACCAATGACCGGGACAGGGAGCTACAATGAGCAGTTCTTC. This encodes CASSPMTGTGSYNEQFF. Using reference TRBV18 and TRBJ2-1 for the parts outside the CDR3, the full variable domain is NAGVMQNPRHLVRRRGQEARLRCSPMKGHSHVYWYRQLPEEGLKFMVYLQKENIIDESGMPKERFSAEFPKEGPSILRIQQVVRGDSAAYFCASSPMTGTGSYNEQFFGPGTRLTVL.

V gene TRBV4-2 combines with J gene TRBJ1-5; D not resolved. The CDR3 length is 14 residues. Trimming cost V 1 base and J 4 bases, with 8 bases left between them. In germline, CDR1 is LGHNA, CDR2 YNFKEQ. CDR3 protein: CASSQVAQNQPQHF. The DNA for the CDR3 is TGTGCCAGCAGCCAAGTGGCCCAAAATCAGCCCCAGCATTTT.

The chain carries TRBV7-2 and TRBJ2-1, with D perhaps TRBD2 (5 bases). The CDR3 totals 13 residues. With 1 base removed from V and 8 bases from J, the gap between germline ends came to 9 bases. Looked up from germline, CDR1 is SGHTA and CDR2 is FQGNSA. CDR3 region: CASSLEGDHEQFF. The CDR3 nucleotides are TGTGCCAGCAGCTTAGAGGGAGATCATGAGCAGTTCTTC.

The chain uses TRBV6-5 and TRBJ2-3; 10 nucleotides line up with TRBD2. V lost 7 bases and J lost 5; bases outside the gene matches: 6. The CDR3 sequence is 14 residues long. Per germline, CDR1 MNHEY and CDR2 SVGAGI. The CDR3 DNA follows: TGTGCCAGCAACAGCGGGGGGGCCGTAGATACGCAGTATTTT. As protein: CASNSGGAVDTQYF.

V gene TRBV18 combines with J gene TRBJ2-1, with TRBD1 matching over 9 bases. The CDR3 spans 15 residues. Per the germline V gene, CDR1 is KGHSH and CDR2 is LQKENI. V trimming: 5 bases; J trimming: 4 bases; junction bases outside the gene matches: 6. CDR3 sequence (DNA): TGTGCCAGCTCAACCGGGACAGGGCCTTACAATGAGCAGTTCTTC. Its protein is CASSTGTGPYNEQFF. Supplemented by reference TRBV18 and TRBJ2-1, the full variable domain reads NAGVMQNPRHLVRRRGQEARLRCSPMKGHSHVYWYRQLPEEGLKFMVYLQKENIIDESGMPKERFSAEFPKEGPSILRIQQVVRGDSAAYFCASSTGTGPYNEQFFGPGTRLTVL.

The chain carries TRBV7-3 and TRBJ2-3, with 15 bases that match TRBD2. This CDR3 contains 19 residues. V lost 1 base and J lost 2; bases outside the gene matches: 7. CDR1 and CDR2 from the germline V gene are SGHTA and FQGTGA. CDR3 amino acids: CASSLIGLAGGTFTDTQYF. CDR3 in DNA: TGTGCCAGCAGCTTAATAGGACTAGCGGGAGGGACCTTCACAGATACGCAGTATTTT.

This clone has only one observation. The V and J genes are TRBV5-1 and TRBJ2-6; D might be TRBD1 (6 bases). This CDR3 contains 16 residues. V lost 7 bases and J lost 0, with 14 bases in between. Germline CDR1 SGHRS, CDR2 YFSETQ. The CDR3: CASLQGPDSGANVLTF. The CDR3 bases are TGCGCCAGCCTACAGGGACCCGACTCTGGGGCCAACGTCCTGACTTTC.

CDR3 coding DNA: TGTGCCAGTAGCCACCAGGGGTACAATGAGCAGTTCTTC. This encodes CASSHQGYNEQFF. V is TRBV19 and J is TRBJ2-1; TRBD1 might be the D (6 bases). Germline V gene sequence: CDR1 LNHDA, CDR2 SQIVND (reference sequence). The length of the CDR3 is 13 residues. Trimming shortened V by 6 bases and J by 4 bases, and 10 bases separated the two germline ends.

This clone was recorded a few times. The chain recombines TRBV2 with TRBJ1-4; TRBD1 matches at 9 bases. V shed 6 bases and J 8 bases; nucleotides not matched to a gene: 7. CDR1 is SNHLY and CDR2 is FYNNEI in the germline V gene. The CDR3 covers 14 residues. CDR3 amino acids: CASSKGQGPEKLFF. The CDR3 region has the DNA TGTGCCAGCAGCAAGGGACAGGGCCCGGAAAAACTGTTTTTT.

V is TRBV18 and J is TRBJ2-5; 10 positions match TRBD2. The assigned J gene may be wrong: the sequence end matches TRBJ2-7 better. Germline values: CDR1 KGHSH, CDR2 LQKENI. The CDR3 runs 15 residues. The CDR3 DNA sequence: TGTGCCAGCTCACCAGGGCTAGCGGGGGCCTACGAGCAGTACTTC. It is translated as CASSPGLAGAYEQYF.

The chain uses TRBV18 and TRBJ2-5; tentative D call: TRBD2 (6 bases). CDR3 length: 14 residues. V lost 3 bases and J lost 2, with 10 bases in between. Germline assignment: CDR1 KGHSH and CDR2 LQKENI. The CDR3 nucleotides read TGTGCCAGCTCACCGGGGACTGTACAAGAGACCCAGTACTTC. The encoded protein is CASSPGTVQETQYF.

The chain recombines TRBV10-1 with TRBJ2-1, with 7 nucleotides matching TRBD1. With V trimmed by 6 bases and J by 11 bases, 7 bases remained unmatched. The CDR3 is made up of 12 amino acids. Germline V gene lookup returns CDR1 WNHNN and CDR2 SYGVQD (reference sequence). The chain's CDR3 is CASSAGTAKQFF. The CDR3 region has the DNA TGCGCCAGCAGCGCCGGGACAGCAAAGCAGTTCTTC.

The rearrangement uses TRBV28 and TRBJ2-7; 7 nucleotides align to TRBD1. Germline V gene lookup returns CDR1 MDHEN and CDR2 SYDVKM. The length of the CDR3 is 15 residues. Trimming removed 5 bases from V and 3 bases from J; junction bases left unmatched: 10. Written as DNA, the CDR3 is TGTGCCAGCAGTACAGCCGGGACAGCGCGCTACGAGCAGTACTTC. Residues: CASSTAGTARYEQYF.

The CDR3 DNA follows: TGTGCCAGCAGCGTAGCTTCGACTAGCGGGAGCAGTGAGCAGTTCTTC. This encodes CASSVASTSGSSEQFF. The chain joins TRBV9 to TRBJ2-1, with 12 bases fitting TRBD2. This CDR3 is 16 amino acids long. In germline, CDR1 is SGDLS, CDR2 YYNGEE. The V gene end was trimmed by 0 bases and the J gene end by 9 bases; junction bases not matched to a gene: 7.

This sequence joins TRBV7-2 and TRBJ2-3; 7 bases map to TRBD2. Germline lookup yields CDR1 SGHTA and CDR2 FQGNSA. V lost 3 bases and J lost 4; bases outside the gene matches: 10. This CDR3 contains 16 residues. The CDR3 is CASSLGAGYSPDTQYF. CDR3 DNA sequence: TGTGCCAGCAGCTTGGGAGCGGGATACTCCCCAGATACGCAGTATTTT.